These T cell receptor beta chains were read from a single sample in a study of T-cell reconstitution after alpha-beta-depleted transplantation in children. TCRdb processed the PCR reads anew with MiXCR; each CDR3 protein has one entry. The sample lists about 410,000 distinct CDR3 sequences, about a fifth occurring once. The sequencing used PBMCs from the stem cell graft donor, collected from the stem cell graft. The receptors were gathered from a human donor who donated a stem cell graft to a child with acute myeloid leukemia. Both conserved end residues are part of each CDR3. Each record gives: V gene, D gene, clone size, J gene, CDR3 protein, CDR3 DNA. The D gene is left open where the match is weak. Part of the rows lack a size; the others show once, few, many or a class for expanded clones.

V gene: TRBV20-1
D gene: NA
clone size: NA
J gene: TRBJ2-7
CDR3 protein: CSARDQGGTFSYEQYF
CDR3 DNA: TGCAGTGCTAGAGATCAAGGGGGAACCTTCTCCTACGAGCAGTACTTC

V gene: TRBV12-3/TRBV12-4
D gene: TRBD1
clone size: NA
J gene: TRBJ1-1
CDR3 protein: CASSWDRRTEAFF
CDR3 DNA: TGTGCCAGCAGTTGGGACAGGCGGACTGAAGCTTTCTTT

V gene: TRBV27
D gene: NA
clone size: few
J gene: TRBJ1-4
CDR3 protein: CASRYAGALTEKLFF
CDR3 DNA: TGTGCCAGCAGATATGCCGGGGCACTAACGGAAAAACTGTTTTTT

V gene: TRBV9
D gene: NA
clone size: NA
J gene: TRBJ2-2
CDR3 protein: CASSVGPPMNTGELFF
CDR3 DNA: TGTGCCAGCAGCGTAGGTCCTCCGATGAACACCGGGGAGCTGTTTTTT

V gene: TRBV3-1
D gene: TRBD2
clone size: NA
J gene: TRBJ2-1
CDR3 protein: CASSQVVPPSGRIDNEQFF
CDR3 DNA: TGTGCCAGCAGCCAGGTGGTCCCTCCTAGCGGGAGGATCGACAATGAGCAGTTCTTC

V gene: TRBV20-1
D gene: TRBD2
clone size: NA
J gene: TRBJ2-5
CDR3 protein: CSAWTSAKQETQYF
CDR3 DNA: TGCAGTGCTTGGACTAGCGCCAAGCAAGAGACCCAGTACTTC

V gene: TRBV27
D gene: NA
clone size: few
J gene: TRBJ2-1
CDR3 protein: CASSSVHTRGYNEQFF
CDR3 DNA: TGTGCCAGCAGTTCTGTCCACACGAGGGGTTACAATGAGCAGTTCTTC

V gene: TRBV7-2
D gene: NA
clone size: NA
J gene: TRBJ2-7
CDR3 protein: CASSLTPTDSYEQYF
CDR3 DNA: TGTGCCAGCAGCCTAACCCCGACCGACTCCTACGAGCAGTACTTC

V gene: TRBV6-5
D gene: NA
clone size: NA
J gene: TRBJ1-2
CDR3 protein: CASSYPQGGTNYGYTF
CDR3 DNA: TGTGCCAGCAGTTACCCACAGGGTGGGACTAACTATGGCTACACCTTC

V gene: TRBV20-1
D gene: NA
clone size: few
J gene: TRBJ2-7
CDR3 protein: CSAKGSGGTYEQYF
CDR3 DNA: TGCAGTGCCAAGGGCAGTGGAGGGACCTACGAGCAGTACTTC

V gene: TRBV20-1
D gene: TRBD2
clone size: many
J gene: TRBJ2-2
CDR3 protein: CSARERSGRTGELFF
CDR3 DNA: TGCAGTGCTAGAGAAAGGAGCGGGAGGACCGGGGAGCTGTTTTTT

V gene: TRBV5-1
D gene: NA
clone size: many
J gene: TRBJ2-1
CDR3 protein: CASSPSVRVGNEQFF
CDR3 DNA: TGCGCCAGCAGCCCATCAGTCAGGGTGGGGAATGAGCAGTTCTTC

V gene: TRBV7-9
D gene: NA
clone size: few
J gene: TRBJ1-2
CDR3 protein: CASSPGGLDYGYTF
CDR3 DNA: TGTGCCAGCAGCCCCGGGGGGTTGGACTATGGCTACACCTTC

V gene: TRBV12-3/TRBV12-4
D gene: NA
clone size: few
J gene: TRBJ1-1
CDR3 protein: CASSLPGANTEAFF
CDR3 DNA: TGTGCCAGCAGTTTGCCGGGGGCGAACACTGAAGCTTTCTTT

V gene: TRBV2
D gene: NA
clone size: NA
J gene: TRBJ1-4
CDR3 protein: CASNRRDKTPEKLFF
CDR3 DNA: TGTGCCAGCAATCGTCGGGACAAGACACCTGAAAAACTGTTTTTT

V gene: TRBV29-1
D gene: NA
clone size: many
J gene: TRBJ2-3
CDR3 protein: CSVEDYRAADTQYF
CDR3 DNA: TGCAGCGTTGAAGATTACAGGGCGGCAGATACGCAGTATTTT

V gene: TRBV24-1
D gene: TRBD1
clone size: NA
J gene: TRBJ2-1
CDR3 protein: CATSGNRGGFQPYNEQFF
CDR3 DNA: TGTGCCACCAGCGGGAACAGGGGTGGGTTCCAACCCTACAATGAGCAGTTCTTC

V gene: TRBV7-2
D gene: TRBD2
clone size: few
J gene: TRBJ2-7
CDR3 protein: CASSLVFLAGVYEQYF
CDR3 DNA: TGTGCCAGCAGCTTAGTGTTCCTAGCGGGAGTCTACGAGCAGTACTTC

V gene: TRBV29-1
D gene: NA
clone size: NA
J gene: TRBJ1-3
CDR3 protein: CSTGGETGNTIYF
CDR3 DNA: TGCAGCACCGGGGGGGAAACTGGAAACACCATATATTTT

V gene: TRBV20-1
D gene: NA
clone size: many
J gene: TRBJ2-5
CDR3 protein: CSARDHQETQYF
CDR3 DNA: TGCAGTGCTAGGGACCACCAAGAGACCCAGTACTTC

V gene: TRBV9
D gene: TRBD2
clone size: many
J gene: TRBJ2-5
CDR3 protein: CASSAPRLAGVETQYF
CDR3 DNA: TGTGCCAGCAGCGCCCCGAGACTAGCGGGAGTGGAGACCCAGTACTTC

V gene: TRBV29-1
D gene: NA
clone size: many
J gene: TRBJ2-7
CDR3 protein: CSVAPDIFGYEQYF
CDR3 DNA: TGCAGCGTTGCCCCTGACATTTTCGGGTACGAGCAGTACTTC

V gene: TRBV15
D gene: NA
clone size: many
J gene: TRBJ2-1
CDR3 protein: CATSRDREAAEQFF
CDR3 DNA: TGTGCCACCAGCAGAGATCGTGAAGCGGCGGAGCAGTTCTTC

V gene: TRBV20-1
D gene: TRBD2
clone size: many
J gene: TRBJ2-5
CDR3 protein: CSARGSGKQETQYF
CDR3 DNA: TGCAGTGCTAGAGGAAGCGGGAAACAAGAGACCCAGTACTTC

V gene: TRBV5-1
D gene: TRBD2
clone size: once
J gene: TRBJ2-3
CDR3 protein: CASSRASGMVDTQYF
CDR3 DNA: TGCGCCAGCAGCAGGGCTAGCGGGATGGTAGATACGCAGTATTTT

V gene: TRBV29-1
D gene: NA
clone size: many
J gene: TRBJ2-1
CDR3 protein: CSGVTGYLNEQFF
CDR3 DNA: TGCAGCGGCGTCACAGGGTATTTGAATGAGCAGTTCTTC

V gene: TRBV5-6
D gene: NA
clone size: NA
J gene: TRBJ1-3
CDR3 protein: CASSLGQAISGNTIYF
CDR3 DNA: TGTGCCAGCAGCTTGGGTCAGGCGATCTCTGGAAACACCATATATTTT

V gene: TRBV29-1
D gene: NA
clone size: few
J gene: TRBJ1-4
CDR3 protein: CSVEDRGGEKLFF
CDR3 DNA: TGCAGCGTTGAAGACAGGGGTGGAGAAAAACTGTTTTTT

V gene: TRBV20-1
D gene: NA
clone size: many
J gene: TRBJ2-1
CDR3 protein: CSARAGEGNEQFF
CDR3 DNA: TGCAGTGCTAGGGCAGGGGAGGGCAATGAGCAGTTCTTC

V gene: TRBV7-9
D gene: NA
clone size: few
J gene: TRBJ1-1
CDR3 protein: CASYRGGNTEAFF
CDR3 DNA: TGTGCCAGCTACCGGGGGGGGAACACTGAAGCTTTCTTT

V gene: TRBV2
D gene: NA
clone size: NA
J gene: TRBJ2-1
CDR3 protein: CATRSPSSYNEQFF
CDR3 DNA: TGTGCCACCCGAAGTCCGAGCTCCTACAATGAGCAGTTCTTC

V gene: TRBV12-3/TRBV12-4
D gene: TRBD1
clone size: NA
J gene: TRBJ1-1
CDR3 protein: CASSLGQGREAFF
CDR3 DNA: TGTGCCAGCAGCCTCGGACAGGGCAGGGAAGCTTTCTTT

V gene: TRBV20-1
D gene: TRBD2
clone size: many
J gene: TRBJ2-1
CDR3 protein: CSARSFGAGGNEQFF
CDR3 DNA: TGCAGTGCTAGATCCTTCGGAGCGGGAGGGAATGAGCAGTTCTTC

V gene: TRBV28
D gene: TRBD2
clone size: few
J gene: TRBJ2-7
CDR3 protein: CASSFTSVGLSYEQYF
CDR3 DNA: TGTGCCAGCAGTTTCACTAGCGTCGGCTTATCCTACGAGCAGTACTTC

V gene: TRBV18
D gene: NA
clone size: few
J gene: TRBJ1-5
CDR3 protein: CASSDRKDQPQHF
CDR3 DNA: TGTGCCAGCTCCGACAGGAAAGATCAGCCCCAGCATTTT

V gene: TRBV29-1
D gene: NA
clone size: many
J gene: TRBJ2-5
CDR3 protein: CSVGPKKTQYF
CDR3 DNA: TGCAGCGTTGGGCCCAAGAAGACCCAGTACTTC

V gene: TRBV10-2
D gene: NA
clone size: few
J gene: TRBJ1-1
CDR3 protein: CASSAGPNTEAFF
CDR3 DNA: TGCGCCAGCTCGGCAGGCCCCAACACTGAAGCTTTCTTT

V gene: TRBV28
D gene: NA
clone size: NA
J gene: TRBJ2-1
CDR3 protein: CASSLEVAGQFF
CDR3 DNA: TGTGCCAGCAGTCTCGAGGTAGCTGGGCAGTTCTTC

V gene: TRBV9
D gene: NA
clone size: NA
J gene: TRBJ2-7
CDR3 protein: CASSLRWGDSYEQYF
CDR3 DNA: TGTGCCAGCAGCCTGCGTTGGGGGGATTCCTACGAGCAGTACTTC

V gene: TRBV21-1
D gene: NA
clone size: NA
J gene: TRBJ2-2
CDR3 protein: CASSKVGTGSTGELFF
CDR3 DNA: NA

V gene: TRBV29-1
D gene: TRBD1
clone size: few
J gene: TRBJ2-7
CDR3 protein: CSVEGTGGYYEQYF
CDR3 DNA: TGCAGCGTTGAAGGGACAGGGGGCTACTACGAGCAGTACTTC

V gene: TRBV5-1
D gene: TRBD2
clone size: few
J gene: TRBJ2-1
CDR3 protein: CASSFRRQRLAGNEQFF
CDR3 DNA: TGCGCCAGCAGCTTTAGGAGGCAACGACTAGCGGGCAATGAGCAGTTCTTC

V gene: TRBV12-3/TRBV12-4
D gene: NA
clone size: NA
J gene: TRBJ2-1
CDR3 protein: CASTPGNPYNEQFF
CDR3 DNA: TGTGCCAGCACCCCGGGAAACCCCTACAATGAGCAGTTCTTC

V gene: TRBV5-1
D gene: NA
clone size: few
J gene: TRBJ2-1
CDR3 protein: CASSLPYSLRYEQFF
CDR3 DNA: TGCGCCAGCAGCTTGCCCTATTCCTTACGATACGAGCAGTTCTTC

V gene: TRBV29-1
D gene: TRBD2
clone size: many
J gene: TRBJ2-5
CDR3 protein: CSVGTTKETQYF
CDR3 DNA: TGCAGCGTCGGGACTACAAAAGAGACCCAGTACTTC

V gene: TRBV7-9
D gene: NA
clone size: NA
J gene: TRBJ2-1
CDR3 protein: CASSAPAGRRNNEQFF
CDR3 DNA: TGTGCCAGCAGCGCTCCGGCGGGGCGTCGGAACAATGAGCAGTTCTTC

V gene: TRBV5-1
D gene: NA
clone size: NA
J gene: TRBJ2-2
CDR3 protein: CASSIGALVTSGELFF
CDR3 DNA: TGCGCCAGCAGTATCGGGGCTCTAGTAACCTCCGGGGAGCTGTTTTTT

V gene: TRBV19
D gene: NA
clone size: NA
J gene: TRBJ2-5
CDR3 protein: CASSIAVTGRWTQYF
CDR3 DNA: TGTGCCAGTAGTATAGCCGTGACAGGTCGGTGGACCCAGTACTTC

V gene: TRBV12-3/TRBV12-4
D gene: TRBD2
clone size: few
J gene: TRBJ2-7
CDR3 protein: CASKPAGPSYEQYF
CDR3 DNA: TGTGCCAGCAAGCCAGCGGGACCATCCTACGAGCAGTACTTC

V gene: TRBV12-3/TRBV12-4
D gene: NA
clone size: few
J gene: TRBJ2-7
CDR3 protein: CASSLRGGTYEQYF
CDR3 DNA: TGTGCCAGCAGTTTACGAGGGGGGACCTACGAGCAGTACTTC

V gene: TRBV15
D gene: TRBD1
clone size: NA
J gene: TRBJ1-5
CDR3 protein: CATSRNNRDRIKWPQHF
CDR3 DNA: TGTGCCACCAGCAGAAATAATCGGGACAGGATAAAATGGCCCCAGCATTTT

V gene: TRBV20-1
D gene: TRBD2
clone size: few
J gene: TRBJ2-3
CDR3 protein: CSASGTSGSRGGTDTQYF
CDR3 DNA: TGCAGTGCTAGTGGGACTAGCGGGAGTCGAGGGGGCACAGATACGCAGTATTTT